Here is one T cell receptor (beta chain) with its context. Its antigen is still unknown. The CDR3 holds 17 amino acids from the cysteine to the phenylalanine. DNA is not recorded here. CDR1 and CDR2, per the germline V gene (reference sequence), are MNHEY and SMNVEV. TRB amplification used around 250 ng of peripheral blood genomic DNA, some 38,000 genome equivalents, per sample. TRB rearrangements were amplified by multiplex PCR using a touch-down protocol with TRB-A and TRB-B primer pools mixed in one tube. Two consecutive PCR reactions with Phusion HS II polymerase added Illumina adapters and sample indices to the amplicons. Amplicons were gel-purified with the NucleoSpin Gel and PCR Clean-up kit, then quantified by Qubit and quality-checked on an Agilent 2100 Bioanalyzer. Libraries were sequenced on an Illumina MiSeq using 600-cycle, single-indexed, paired-end runs. The original methods were these. TRB reads were aligned and assembled with MiXCR version 2.1.12 using the default MiXCR reference library. A clone was defined by each unique CDR3 nucleotide sequence, and the analysis included only productive sequences supported by at least two reads. To assess repertoire diversity, an R script computed alpha-parameterized diversity profiles (alpha 0 to 5), which included the Shannon (alpha 1) and Simpson (alpha 2) indices. Combinatorial TRB VJ usage was computed with the tcR package and compared between cohorts by principal component analysis with ade4. TCRbeta CDR3s were clustered with GLIPH on cohort pairs matched by age and read depth, and cluster frequencies were compared by Wilcoxon test. TCRdb reprocessed the reads and provides one entry for every CDR3 protein sequence; no DNA is given. The V and J calls and clone size come from TCRdb's table, not from the authors' own analysis. The sample's table covers 7,000 or so distinct CDR3 sequences. The top ten constitute 9.9% of the sample.

This entry is derived from a study of T cell clusters in autoimmune cytopenias (dated by TCRdb to the late 2010s). As for the study more broadly: Of the roughly 44 healthy donor controls, approximately 22 were female, and the group had a mean age of 56 years and a median age of roughly 63 years. TRB sequencing reached a median depth of roughly 52,000 reads per sample and yielded a median of around 2,200 distinct TRB clonotypes per sample. Peripheral blood TRB and IGH repertoires were sequenced in autoimmune cytopenia patients at active disease and during treatment follow-up, alongside healthy, CLL and autoimmune hepatitis controls. The study was designed to test whether a disease-specific immune repertoire signature usable as a blood-based biomarker is carried by autoimmune cytopenia patients. For primary cytopenia the controls were under 30 age-matched healthy donors, whereas for secondary cytopenia the controls were 13 to 15 age-matched CLL patients. The comparison group for autoimmune hepatitis repertoires was 20 to 25 healthy donors matched for age and sex.

General conclusions and limits of the study: TRB repertoire shifts, with less even repertoires observed in secondary cytopenia and CLL, were mostly attributed to lymphoma bias rather than autoimmunity. GLIPH suggested that primary autoimmune cytopenia patients lacked physiological T cell clusters: 55 or so clusters were exclusive to healthy donors versus 15 to 20 exclusive to patients. The T cell clusters were defined only in silico, and the functional role of the clusters still needed to be validated experimentally. The cluster-lack signature was not seen for secondary cytopenia versus CLL, apparently masked by the dominant lymphoma-associated repertoire. Almost three-fold more exclusive TRB clusters were observed in healthy donors than in active autoimmune hepatitis patients, consistent with an autoimmunity-wide signature.

This sample also appeared in a second study, on T cell repertoires in aging, cancer and after chemotherapy. In that second paper, the authors write: Donors spanned six age groups from 30 or younger to 70 or older, with at least three individuals per group. TCR repertoires from healthy donor controls were recorded over periods of several months to years and showed clear clonal overlap between repeated samplings. The full dataset contained millions of TCR reads. Untreated patients with hematological or solid cancers showed significantly lower blood TCR diversity and higher clonality than age-matched healthy donors. In healthy donors, the drop in TCR diversity with age came mainly from a loss of richness, whereas in cancer patients a loss of evenness also played a part. In both cancer cohorts, median generation probability rose over the chemotherapy interval, which suggests that the repertoire was reconstituted through rebound thymic output. The authors noted that the repertoire data do not allow conclusions about immunological memory after chemotherapy. To look at immunoaging and at how T cells reconstitute after chemotherapy, the study profiled TCR beta repertoires in peripheral blood from both healthy donors and cancer patients. Alongside fewer than 100 healthy donors serving as a reference group, the cohort included approximately 220 cancer patients, of whom around 91 had hematological cancers and about 130 had solid cancers. Processing of the TRB sequences was carried out with MiXCR versions 2.12 and 3.0.5. Repertoire metrics included Shannon diversity, evenness, clonality (one minus evenness), and alpha-parameterized diversity profiles from alpha 0 to 5. Generation probabilities of clones in paired pre- and post-chemotherapy samples were computed with the IGoR algorithm.

Recombination joined TRBV27 with TRBJ2-5. The sequenced material came from peripheral blood. This clonotype was obtained from a human donor in good health. CDR3 protein: CASSLAVGSSVPETQYF.